The sequence of this TCR beta chain was determined in a study of blood T cell repertoires in COVID-19. Study at large: From the United States, Italy and Spain came samples of acute and convalescent COVID-19.

This table comes from immunoSEQ multiplex PCR, and its TCRdb copy is limited to in-frame clones, with some not included. The sample records 300,000 to 350,000 clones, more than 70% being singletons. Participants, about 18 to 100 years old, spanned fewer than 25 US areas. The source material was PBMCs or T cells enriched from blood (not recorded which). The source of this sequence is a woman aged 25 to 39 who had been exposed to COVID-19.

Here the CDR3 DNA reads TGTGCCAGCAGTGCAGGGCTCCAAGAGACCCAGTACTTC. Protein: CASSAGLQETQYF. V is TRBV12-3 or TRBV12-4 and J is TRBJ2-5, with a tentative D call TRBD1 (5 bases). The CDR3 length is 13 residues. The germline V and J ends were trimmed by 5 bases and 1 base, with 8 bases remaining between them.